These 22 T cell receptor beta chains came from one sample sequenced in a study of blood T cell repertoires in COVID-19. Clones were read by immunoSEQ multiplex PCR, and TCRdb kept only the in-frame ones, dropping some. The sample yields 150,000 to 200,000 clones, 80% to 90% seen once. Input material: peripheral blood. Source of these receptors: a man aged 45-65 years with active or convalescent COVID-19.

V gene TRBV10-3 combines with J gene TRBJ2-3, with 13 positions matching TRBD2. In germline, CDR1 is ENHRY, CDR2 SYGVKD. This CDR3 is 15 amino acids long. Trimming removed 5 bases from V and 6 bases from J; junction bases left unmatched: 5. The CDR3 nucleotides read TGTGCCATCAGTACTAGCGGGGGGGCTTCGGATACGCAGTATTTT. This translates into CAISTSGGASDTQYF.

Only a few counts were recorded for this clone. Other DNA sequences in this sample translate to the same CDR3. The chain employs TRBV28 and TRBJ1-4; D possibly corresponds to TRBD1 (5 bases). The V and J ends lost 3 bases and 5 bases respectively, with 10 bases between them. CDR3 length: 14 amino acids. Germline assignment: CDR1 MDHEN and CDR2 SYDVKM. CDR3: CASSFGATNEKLFF. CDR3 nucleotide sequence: TGTGCCAGCAGTTTTGGGGCGACAAATGAAAAACTGTTTTTT.

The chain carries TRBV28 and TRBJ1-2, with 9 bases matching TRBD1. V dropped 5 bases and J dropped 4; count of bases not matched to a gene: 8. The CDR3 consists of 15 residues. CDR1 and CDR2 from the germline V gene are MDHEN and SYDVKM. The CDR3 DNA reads TGTGCCAGCAGTCCAGGGGACAGGGCCCGCTATGGCTACACCTTC. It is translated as CASSPGDRARYGYTF.

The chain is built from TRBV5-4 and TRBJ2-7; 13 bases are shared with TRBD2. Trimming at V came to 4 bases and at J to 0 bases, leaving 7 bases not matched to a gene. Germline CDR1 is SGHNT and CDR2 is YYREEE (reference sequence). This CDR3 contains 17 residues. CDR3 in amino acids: CASSEGLAGTYSYEQYF. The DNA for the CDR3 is TGTGCCAGCAGCGAGGGACTAGCGGGGACCTACTCCTACGAGCAGTACTTC.

DNA of the CDR3: TGTGCCAGTAGTAACAGCGTGACAGGGGAGACAGATACGCAGTATTTT. This translates into CASSNSVTGETDTQYF. The chain recombines TRBV19 with TRBJ2-3; 8 nucleotides agree with TRBD1. Germline-derived CDR1 and CDR2 are LNHDA and SQIVND (reference sequence). The CDR3 extends over 16 amino acids. With V trimmed by 4 bases and J by 3 bases, 9 bases remained unmatched.

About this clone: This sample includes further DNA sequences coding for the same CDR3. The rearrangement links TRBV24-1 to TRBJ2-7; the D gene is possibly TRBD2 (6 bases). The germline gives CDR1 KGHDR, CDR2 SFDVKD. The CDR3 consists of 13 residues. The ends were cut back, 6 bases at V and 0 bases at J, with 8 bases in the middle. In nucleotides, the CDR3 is TGTGCCACCAGTTCCGGGAGCTCCTACGAGCAGTACTTC. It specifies CATSSGSSYEQYF.

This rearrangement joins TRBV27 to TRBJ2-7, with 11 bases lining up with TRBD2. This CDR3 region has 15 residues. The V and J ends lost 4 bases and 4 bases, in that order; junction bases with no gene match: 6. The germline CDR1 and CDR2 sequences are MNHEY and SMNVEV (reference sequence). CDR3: CASSSLTSGGYEQYF. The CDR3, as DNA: TGTGCCAGCAGTTCTCTAACTAGCGGGGGTTACGAGCAGTACTTC.

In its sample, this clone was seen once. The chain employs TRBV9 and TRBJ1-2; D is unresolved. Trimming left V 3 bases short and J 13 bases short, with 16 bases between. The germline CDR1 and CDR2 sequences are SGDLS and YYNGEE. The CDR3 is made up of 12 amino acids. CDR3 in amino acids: CASSETGLAITF. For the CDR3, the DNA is TGTGCCAGCAGCGAAACTGGACTCGCGATCACCTTC.

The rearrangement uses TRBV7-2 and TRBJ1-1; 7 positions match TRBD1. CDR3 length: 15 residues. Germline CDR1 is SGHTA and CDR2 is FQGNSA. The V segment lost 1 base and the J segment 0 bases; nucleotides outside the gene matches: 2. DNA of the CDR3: TGTGCCAGCAGCTTAGAGGGACAGATGAACACTGAAGCTTTCTTT. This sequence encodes CASSLEGQMNTEAFF.

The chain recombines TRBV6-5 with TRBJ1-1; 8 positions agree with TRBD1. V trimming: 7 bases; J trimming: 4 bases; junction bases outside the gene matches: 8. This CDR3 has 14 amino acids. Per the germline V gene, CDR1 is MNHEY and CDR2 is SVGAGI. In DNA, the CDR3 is TGTGCCAGCAACCTCGCCCAGGGGGCCACTGAAGCTTTCTTT. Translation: CASNLAQGATEAFF.

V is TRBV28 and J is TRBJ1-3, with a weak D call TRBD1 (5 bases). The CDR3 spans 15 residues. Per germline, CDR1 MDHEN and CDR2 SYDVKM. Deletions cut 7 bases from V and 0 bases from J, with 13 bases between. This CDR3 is CASITGPSSGNTIYF. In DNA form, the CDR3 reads TGTGCCAGCATCACAGGACCGAGCTCTGGAAACACCATATATTTT.

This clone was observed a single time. The DNA of the CDR3 is TGTGCCATCAGCCGGGACACAATGAACACTGAAGCTTTCTTT. Translation: CAISRDTMNTEAFF. The genes are TRBV10-3 and TRBJ1-1; tentative D call: TRBD1 (6 bases). This CDR3 contains 14 residues. Germline CDR1 is ENHRY and CDR2 is SYGVKD. With 6 bases removed from V and 0 bases from J, the gap between germline ends came to 11 bases.

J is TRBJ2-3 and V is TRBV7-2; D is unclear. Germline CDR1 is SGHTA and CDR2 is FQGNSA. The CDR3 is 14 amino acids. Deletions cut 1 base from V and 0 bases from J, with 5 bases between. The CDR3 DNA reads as TGTGCCAGCAGCTTAGAAGCAAGCACAGATACGCAGTATTTT. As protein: CASSLEASTDTQYF.

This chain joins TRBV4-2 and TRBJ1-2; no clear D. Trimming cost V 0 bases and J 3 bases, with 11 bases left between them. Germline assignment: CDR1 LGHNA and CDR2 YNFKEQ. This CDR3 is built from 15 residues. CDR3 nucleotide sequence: TGTGCCAGCAGCCAAGATTTAGCGGTTCACTATGGCTACACCTTC. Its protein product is CASSQDLAVHYGYTF.

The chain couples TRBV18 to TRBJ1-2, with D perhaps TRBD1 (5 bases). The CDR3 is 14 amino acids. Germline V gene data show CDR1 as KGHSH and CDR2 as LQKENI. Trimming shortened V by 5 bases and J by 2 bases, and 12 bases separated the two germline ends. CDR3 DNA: TGTGCCAGCTCAATTTCAGACAGAAACTATGGCTACACCTTC. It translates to CASSISDRNYGYTF. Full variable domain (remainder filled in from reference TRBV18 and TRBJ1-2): NAGVMQNPRHLVRRRGQEARLRCSPMKGHSHVYWYRQLPEEGLKFMVYLQKENIIDESGMPKERFSAEFPKEGPSILRIQQVVRGDSAAYFCASSISDRNYGYTFGSGTRLTVV.

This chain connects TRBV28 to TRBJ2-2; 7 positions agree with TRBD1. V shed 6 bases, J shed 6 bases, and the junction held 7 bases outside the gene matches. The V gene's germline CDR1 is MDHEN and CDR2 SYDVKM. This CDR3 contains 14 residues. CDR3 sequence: CASRPTGKAGELFF. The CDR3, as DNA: TGTGCCAGCAGGCCGACAGGGAAAGCCGGGGAGCTGTTTTTT.

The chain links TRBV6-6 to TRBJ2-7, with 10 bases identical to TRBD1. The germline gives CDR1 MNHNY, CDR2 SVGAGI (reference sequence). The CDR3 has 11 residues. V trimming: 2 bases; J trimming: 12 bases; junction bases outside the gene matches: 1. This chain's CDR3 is CASSYGTGVYF. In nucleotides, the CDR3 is TGTGCCAGCAGTTACGGGACAGGGGTGTACTTC.

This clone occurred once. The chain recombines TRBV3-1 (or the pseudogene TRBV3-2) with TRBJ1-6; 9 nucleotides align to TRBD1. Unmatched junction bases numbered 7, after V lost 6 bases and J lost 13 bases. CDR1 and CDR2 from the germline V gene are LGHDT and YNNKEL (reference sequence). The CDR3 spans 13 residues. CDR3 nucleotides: TGTGCCAGCAGACCGGACAGGGGAAGTCCCCTCCACTTT. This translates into CASRPDRGSPLHF.

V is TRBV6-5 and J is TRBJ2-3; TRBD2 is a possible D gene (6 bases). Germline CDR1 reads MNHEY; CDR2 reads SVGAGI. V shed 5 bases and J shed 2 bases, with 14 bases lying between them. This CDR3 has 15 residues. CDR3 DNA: TGTGCCAGCAGTCACCCGGGGGAACTCACAGATACGCAGTATTTT. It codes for CASSHPGELTDTQYF.

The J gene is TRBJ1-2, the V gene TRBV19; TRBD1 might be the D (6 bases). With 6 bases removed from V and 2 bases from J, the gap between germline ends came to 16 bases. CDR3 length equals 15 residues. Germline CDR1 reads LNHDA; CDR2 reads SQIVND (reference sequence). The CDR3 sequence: CASSQNPTGNYGYTF. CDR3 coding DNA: TGTGCCAGTAGCCAGAACCCGACAGGAAACTATGGCTACACCTTC.

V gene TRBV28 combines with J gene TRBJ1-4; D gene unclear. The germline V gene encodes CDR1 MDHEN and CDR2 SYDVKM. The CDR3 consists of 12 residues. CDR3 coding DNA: TGTGCGGGCATGTCAACTAATGAAAAACTGTTTTTT. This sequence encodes CAGMSTNEKLFF.

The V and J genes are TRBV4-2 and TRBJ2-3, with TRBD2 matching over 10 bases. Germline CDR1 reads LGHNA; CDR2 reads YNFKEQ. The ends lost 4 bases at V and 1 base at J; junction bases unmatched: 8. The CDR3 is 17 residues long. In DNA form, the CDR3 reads TGTGCCAGCAGCCCCTGGACTAGCGGAGGGGGCACAGATACGCAGTATTTT. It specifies CASSPWTSGGGTDTQYF.